This T cell receptor (beta chain) was retrieved from a study of Graves' ophthalmopathy and Graves' hyperthyroidism. Study outcomes and limitations: The blood repertoire also included most expanded thyroid clonotypes above 0.001 frequency. Cross-validated, the 13-signature model showed 87.88%/81.08% sensitivity/specificity, and 80%/75% in the test set.

Germline CDR1 is MNHEY and CDR2 is SVGEGT. Trimming took 2 bases from V and 1 from J; bases not matched to a gene: 5. CDR3 length: 16 residues. Amplification of the TCR beta CDR3 regions used RNA transcripts (as template). The first round was an RT-PCR with HTBI primers, and the second round was a multiplex PCR. TCRdb itself ran the multiplex PCR reads through MiXCR, one entry per CDR3 protein. The sample lists about 740,000 distinct CDR3 sequences, roughly 40% seen once, with less than 55% in the top ten. Notes on this clonotype: What it binds is not known.

This receptor was identified in an adult man with Graves' ophthalmopathy. The sample was peripheral blood. The chain has TRBV6-2 or TRBV6-3 and TRBJ1-1; 9 nucleotides line up with TRBD1. The CDR3 nucleotides read TGTGCCAGCAGTTACCGTTCGACAGGGGGGAACACTGAAGCTTTCTTT. Encoded protein: CASSYRSTGGNTEAFF.